These 11 T cell receptor beta chains were sequenced from one sample in a study of blood T cell repertoires in COVID-19. Assay: immunoSEQ multiplex PCR; the TCRdb copy retains only in-frame clones and omits some. The sample consists of some 360,000 clones, 88% of them appearing once. Sequencing used PBMCs or T cells enriched from blood (not recorded which). The source is a woman in her twenties or thirties who had been exposed to COVID-19.

The chain links TRBV28 to TRBJ2-7; 7 nucleotides align to TRBD2. Germline CDR1 is MDHEN and CDR2 is SYDVKM. Germline trimming cut 5 bases from V and 3 bases from J; bases unmatched to any gene: 7. The CDR3 loop spans 14 amino acids. The CDR3 coding sequence is TGTGCCAGCAGTCCCCCCGGCGGGAGCTACGAGCAGTACTTC. Its protein product is CASSPPGGSYEQYF.

The DNA of the CDR3 is TGTGCCATGAGGGGGGAGGGTCGCACTGAAGCTTTCTTT. Translated, it gives CAMRGEGRTEAFF. The chain is built from TRBV5-4 and TRBJ1-1; D may be TRBD1 (6 bases). V was trimmed by 9 bases and J by 4 bases, leaving 16 bases between them. CDR3 length: 13 residues. CDR1 and CDR2 (germline): SGHNT, YYREEE (reference sequence).

This chain links TRBV30 with TRBJ2-7; a weak D match, TRBD1 (6 bases). V was shortened by 4 bases and J by 5 bases, with 12 bases between the two germline ends. This CDR3 spans 12 amino acids. Germline lookup yields CDR1 GTSNPN and CDR2 SVGIG (reference sequence). The CDR3 here is CAWTLRGDEQYF. The CDR3 bases are TGTGCCTGGACCCTCAGGGGCGACGAGCAGTACTTC.

This rearrangement joins TRBV6-6 to TRBJ2-3; 7 nucleotides agree with TRBD2. Germline loops: CDR1 MNHNY, CDR2 SVGAGI (reference sequence). This CDR3 has 15 amino acids. V lost 5 bases and J lost 0; bases outside the gene matches: 5. The CDR3: CASSRTSVSTDTQYF. For the CDR3, the DNA is TGTGCCAGCAGTCGAACTAGCGTCAGCACAGATACGCAGTATTTT.

The rearrangement links TRBV7-3 to TRBJ2-1, with 8 bases matching TRBD2. V trimming: 4 bases; J trimming: 6 bases; junction bases outside the gene matches: 8. The CDR3 length is 15 residues. Germline CDR1 and CDR2: SGHTA and FQGTGA. The CDR3 here is CASSSSPGLVNEQFF. The CDR3 DNA reads TGTGCCAGCAGCTCCTCCCCGGGACTAGTCAATGAGCAGTTCTTC.

This clone occurred a few times. This chain links TRBV7-3 with TRBJ2-7; TRBD2 is a possible D gene (6 bases). The germline V gene has CDR1 SGHTA and CDR2 FQGTGA. The CDR3 runs to 13 residues. The V gene lost 5 bases and the J gene lost 6 bases, with 14 bases spanning the gap. CDR3 protein: CASSEQGGLEQYF. The CDR3 DNA reads as TGTGCCAGCAGCGAGCAGGGAGGCCTCGAGCAGTACTTC. The complete variable domain, with remaining parts taken from reference TRBV7-3 and TRBJ2-7, reads GAGVSQTPSNKVTEKGKYVELRCDPISGHTALYWYRQSLGQGPEFLIYFQGTGAADDSGLPNDRFFAVRPEGSVSTLKIQRTERGDSAVYLCASSEQGGLEQYFGPGTRLTVT.

This chain connects TRBV28 to TRBJ2-7; TRBD1 is a possible D gene (5 bases). The CDR3 has 15 amino acids. Between the trimmed V and J ends, which lost 4 bases and 2 bases, there was a span of 15 bases. Germline loops: CDR1 MDHEN, CDR2 SYDVKM. The CDR3 nucleotides read TGTGCCAGCAGTTCGGATGGGCAGGGTCCCTACGAGCAGTACTTC. Encoded protein: CASSSDGQGPYEQYF.

The sample holds a few counts of this clone. The V and J genes are TRBV2 and TRBJ1-5, with TRBD1 matching 8 bases. In germline, CDR1 is SNHLY, CDR2 FYNNEI. V dropped 7 bases and J dropped 7; count of bases not matched to a gene: 9. The CDR3 runs 14 residues. The DNA of the CDR3 is TGTGCCAGCAATACCGACAGGGGCGAACAGCCCCAGCATTTT. It specifies CASNTDRGEQPQHF.

V is TRBV27 and J is TRBJ1-4, with D possibly matching TRBD1 (5 bases). This CDR3 has 16 residues. V was clipped by 2 bases and J by 5 bases, with 15 bases between them. CDR1 MNHEY and CDR2 SMNVEV come from the germline V gene (reference sequence). CDR3 DNA: TGTGCCAGCAGTTTAAACGGGGGACTGGGGAATGAAAAACTGTTTTTT. Its protein is CASSLNGGLGNEKLFF.

The chain joins TRBV5-5 to TRBJ1-2; the D gene is possibly TRBD1 (5 bases). The CDR3 has 16 amino acids. Trimming pared 0 bases from V and 0 bases from J, leaving 12 bases between. CDR1 and CDR2 (germline): SGHKS, YYEKEE (reference sequence). CDR3 DNA sequence: TGTGCCAGCAGCTTGGATGCGGGGGGAACTAACTATGGCTACACCTTC. It codes for CASSLDAGGTNYGYTF.

This chain joins TRBV5-1 and TRBJ1-4, with D uncertain. Between the trimmed V and J ends, which lost 4 bases and 4 bases, there was a span of 11 bases. The CDR3 totals 14 residues. The V gene's germline CDR1 is SGHRS and CDR2 YFSETQ. Written as DNA, the CDR3 is TGCGCCAGCAGCCCGGACGGACTTAATGAAAAACTGTTTTTT. Residues: CASSPDGLNEKLFF.